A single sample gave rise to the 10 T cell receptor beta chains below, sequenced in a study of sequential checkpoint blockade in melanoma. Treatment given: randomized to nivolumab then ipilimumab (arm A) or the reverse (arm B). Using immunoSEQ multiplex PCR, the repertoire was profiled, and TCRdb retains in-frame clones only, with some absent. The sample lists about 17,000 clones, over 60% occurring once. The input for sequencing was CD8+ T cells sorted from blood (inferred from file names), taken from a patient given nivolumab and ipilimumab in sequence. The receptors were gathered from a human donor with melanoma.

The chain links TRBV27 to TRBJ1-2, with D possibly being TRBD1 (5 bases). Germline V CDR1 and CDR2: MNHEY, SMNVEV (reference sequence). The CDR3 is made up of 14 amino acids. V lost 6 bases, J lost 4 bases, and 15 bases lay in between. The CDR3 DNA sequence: TGTGCCAGCAGCCTCGGACAAGAAGTCTATGGCTACACCTTC. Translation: CASSLGQEVYGYTF.

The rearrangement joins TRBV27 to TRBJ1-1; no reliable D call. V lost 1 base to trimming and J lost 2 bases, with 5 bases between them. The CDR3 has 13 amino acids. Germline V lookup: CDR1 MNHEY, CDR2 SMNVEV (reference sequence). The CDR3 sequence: CASSLYSNTEAFF. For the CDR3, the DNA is TGTGCCAGCAGTTTATACAGTAACACTGAAGCTTTCTTT.

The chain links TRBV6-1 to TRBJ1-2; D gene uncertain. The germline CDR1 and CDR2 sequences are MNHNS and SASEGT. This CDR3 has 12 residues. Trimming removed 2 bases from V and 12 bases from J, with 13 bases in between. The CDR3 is CASSERRDGNTF. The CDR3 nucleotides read TGTGCCAGCAGTGAAAGGAGGGATGGGAACACCTTC.

CDR3 loop: CASNHLAGGSDEQFF. CDR3 sequence (DNA): TGTGCCAGCAATCACCTAGCGGGGGGTTCGGATGAGCAGTTCTTC. The chain links TRBV28 to TRBJ2-1, with TRBD2 identical over 11 bases. With V trimmed by 7 bases and J by 8 bases, 10 bases remained unmatched. CDR1 is MDHEN and CDR2 is SYDVKM in the germline V gene. CDR3 length: 15 residues.

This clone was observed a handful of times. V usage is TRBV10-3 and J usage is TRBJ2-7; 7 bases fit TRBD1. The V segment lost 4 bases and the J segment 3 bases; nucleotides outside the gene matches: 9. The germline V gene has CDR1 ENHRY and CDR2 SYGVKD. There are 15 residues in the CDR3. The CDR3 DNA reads TGTGCCATCAGTGGGGGCGACAGGGTATACTACGAGCAGTACGTC. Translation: CAISGGDRVYYEQYV.

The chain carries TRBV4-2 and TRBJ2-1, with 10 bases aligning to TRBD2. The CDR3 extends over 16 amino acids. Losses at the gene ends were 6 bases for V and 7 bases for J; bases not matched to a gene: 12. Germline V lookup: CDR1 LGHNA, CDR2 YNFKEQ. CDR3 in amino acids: CASRESSSGGSNEQFF. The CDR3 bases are TGTGCCAGCAGGGAGAGTAGTAGCGGGGGGTCTAATGAGCAGTTCTTC.

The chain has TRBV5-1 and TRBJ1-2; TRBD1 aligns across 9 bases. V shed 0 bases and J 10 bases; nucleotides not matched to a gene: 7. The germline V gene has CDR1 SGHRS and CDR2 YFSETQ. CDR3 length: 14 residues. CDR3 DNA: TGCGCCAGCAGCTTGGAGGGGACAGGGAGAGACTACACCTTC. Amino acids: CASSLEGTGRDYTF.

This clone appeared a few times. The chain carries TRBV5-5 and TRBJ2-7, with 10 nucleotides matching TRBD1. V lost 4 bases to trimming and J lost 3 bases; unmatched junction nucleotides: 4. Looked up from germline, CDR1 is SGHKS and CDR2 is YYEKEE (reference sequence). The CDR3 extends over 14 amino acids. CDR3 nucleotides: TGTGCCAGCAGCGGGGACAGGGGTCGCTACGAGCAGTACGTC. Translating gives CASSGDRGRYEQYV.

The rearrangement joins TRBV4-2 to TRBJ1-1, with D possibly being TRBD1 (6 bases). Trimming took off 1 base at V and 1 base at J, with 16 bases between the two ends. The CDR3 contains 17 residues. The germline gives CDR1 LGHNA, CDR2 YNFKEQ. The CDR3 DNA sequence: TGTGCCAGCAGCCAAGGTGAATCCGGGACATCGAACACTGAAGCTTTCTTT. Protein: CASSQGESGTSNTEAFF.

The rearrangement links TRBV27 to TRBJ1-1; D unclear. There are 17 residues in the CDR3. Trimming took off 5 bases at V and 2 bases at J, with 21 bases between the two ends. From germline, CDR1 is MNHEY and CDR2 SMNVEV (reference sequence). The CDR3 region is CASSPPDSHSPNTEAFF. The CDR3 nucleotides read TGTGCCAGCAGTCCCCCTGACTCCCATTCCCCCAACACTGAAGCTTTCTTT.